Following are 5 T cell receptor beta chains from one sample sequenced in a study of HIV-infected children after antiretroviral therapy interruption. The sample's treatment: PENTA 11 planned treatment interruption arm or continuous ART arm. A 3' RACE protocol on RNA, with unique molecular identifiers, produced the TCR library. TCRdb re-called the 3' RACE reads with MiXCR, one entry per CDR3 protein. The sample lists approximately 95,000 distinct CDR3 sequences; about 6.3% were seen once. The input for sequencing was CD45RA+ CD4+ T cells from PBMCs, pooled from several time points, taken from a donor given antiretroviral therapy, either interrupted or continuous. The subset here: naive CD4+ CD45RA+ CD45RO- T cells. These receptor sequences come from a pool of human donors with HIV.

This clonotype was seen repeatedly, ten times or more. DNA for the CDR3: TGTGCCAGCAGTTACCTCGGAGGTGGGGCCAACGTCCTGACTTTC. Protein sequence: CASSYLGGGANVLTF. The chain joins TRBV6-5 to TRBJ2-6, with a weak D call TRBD2 (5 bases). Germline lookup yields CDR1 MNHEY and CDR2 SVGAGI. This CDR3 region has 15 residues. The V gene lost 2 bases and the J gene lost 3 bases, with 8 bases spanning the gap.

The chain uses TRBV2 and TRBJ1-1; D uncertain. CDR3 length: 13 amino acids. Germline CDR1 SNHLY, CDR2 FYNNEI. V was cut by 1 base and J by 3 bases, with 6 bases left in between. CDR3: CASSEGGYTEAFF. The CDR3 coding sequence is TGTGCCAGCAGTGAAGGGGGATACACTGAAGCTTTCTTT.

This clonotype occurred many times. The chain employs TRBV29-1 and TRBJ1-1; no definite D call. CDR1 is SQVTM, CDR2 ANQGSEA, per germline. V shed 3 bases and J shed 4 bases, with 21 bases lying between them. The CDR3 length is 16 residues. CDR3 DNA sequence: TGCAGCGTTGAGAAGATGTTGGGAGGGAGAGGCACTGAAGCTTTCTTT. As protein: CSVEKMLGGRGTEAFF.

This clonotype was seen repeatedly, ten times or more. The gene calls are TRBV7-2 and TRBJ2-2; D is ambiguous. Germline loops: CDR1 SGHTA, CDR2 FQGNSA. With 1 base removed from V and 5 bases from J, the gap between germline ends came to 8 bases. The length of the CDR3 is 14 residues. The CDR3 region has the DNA TGTGCCAGCAGCTTAGAGACTGAAACCGGGGAGCTGTTTTTT. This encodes CASSLETETGELFF.

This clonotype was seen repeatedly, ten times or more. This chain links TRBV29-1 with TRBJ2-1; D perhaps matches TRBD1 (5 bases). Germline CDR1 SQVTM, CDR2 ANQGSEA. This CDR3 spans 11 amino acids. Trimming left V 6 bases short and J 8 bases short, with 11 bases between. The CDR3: CSVHPGYEQFF. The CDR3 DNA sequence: TGCAGCGTCCACCCAGGGTATGAGCAGTTCTTC.